The source of this T cell receptor (beta chain) is a study of T cell responses to AZD1222 COVID-19 vaccine (dated by TCRdb to the early 2020s). For the study in its entirety: TCR sequencing was performed for 230 to 250 trial participants, of whom roughly 200 were given two doses of AZD1222 and approximately 25 were given two doses of MenACWY control vaccine. Trial participants were enrolled by age into 18-55, 56-69 and 70-plus year subgroups, with 148, 28 and 57 TCR-sequenced participants respectively.

The CDR3 regions of human TCRbeta chains were subjected to immunosequencing. Per the authors' processing: TCRs in the repertoires were matched against a reference library of SARS-CoV-2-specific TCRs that had been generated with the MIRA antigen-specificity platform. Breadth meant the fraction of unique TCRs that were SARS-CoV-2-associated, whereas depth meant the fraction of total T cells that were SARS-CoV-2-associated. Using the MIRA data, every spike-specific TCR was mapped to the spike region that the TCR reacted to and assigned to either a CD4 or a CD8 class. Log10-transformed breadth and depth values were compared by one-way ANOVA with Sidak's multiple comparisons tests. TCRdb obtained this table from immuneACCESS and retained in-frame rearrangements with V and J assigned. These tables miss some clones; where compared with another copy, unresolved V genes account for less than half of the shortfall, and the remainder is unexplained. That table furnishes V, J and clone size, whereas the DNA furnished D and trimming. The sample yields around 44,000 clones; roughly 85% were counted once. The leading ten clones occupy approximately 6.5% of the sample.

The paper's findings and limits, for the study overall: Spike-specific TCR breadth and depth rose significantly after two AZD1222 doses compared with day 0 and with MenACWY recipients. Participants were mostly white British, with more females than males. The authors suggested clonal diversity may have been underestimated. Reportedly, almost half of the unique spike-specific TCRs recognized epitopes lying outside the regions that are mutated in the B.1.351 and B.1.1.7 variants. The 56-69-year group was small, and its depth increase did not reach significance, likely because of low power. Conclusions about previously exposed vaccinees were limited because only six or seven AZD1222 recipients were SARS-CoV-2 seropositive at baseline. CD4 TCRs associated with the vaccine covered the entire spike protein, and the dominant responses were in regions 160-218 and 743-854. Because no samples from the day 14 peak response were available, repertoires could be characterized only after the peak T cell response.

Interpreted using the paper, the time point label stands for: about 28 days (+/-7) after the second vaccine dose. AZD1222 recipients whose second dose came at about 4 weeks and those whose second dose came at about 12 weeks were combined into one group, since spike-specific TCR depth and breadth did not differ between the two schedules. Vaccinee samples were obtained from the UK trials COV001 and COV002, which included a single-blind randomized controlled phase 2/3 trial of AZD1222 (ChAdOx1 nCoV-19) in healthy adults. For TCRbeta chain sequencing, PBMC samples from trial participants were taken at day 0 and at day 28 after the second dose. On this clone: Its antigen is currently not known. The sample holds no much larger clone one base away, and base qualities are not on file.

V drops 0 bases and J drops 4 bases, leaving 10 bases in between. Reading from cysteine to phenylalanine, the CDR3 counts 14 amino acids. This entry keeps only the CDR3 DNA: 42 bases, framed from base 1. CDR1 and CDR2, per the germline V gene, are SGDLS and YYNGEE. The sequence was obtained from an adult who received the AZD1222 COVID-19 vaccine. Sample: peripheral blood, taken 28 days after the second AZD1222 dose. Rearrangement joined TRBV9 to TRBJ2-5, with no confident D gene call. The nucleotides read TGTGCCAGCAGCGTAGGAGGTCTCGGAGAGACCCAGTACTTC. Its translation is CASSVGGLGETQYF.